This T cell receptor beta chain emerged from a study of shared clonotypes between healthy human individuals. About this clone itself: The junction does not match germline at one end; this may be a read error.

The CDR3 runs 15 residues. CDR1 is SGHDT, CDR2 YYEEEE, per germline. A deep-level run was used for the assay. Produced via immunoSEQ multiplex PCR; TCRdb's table is partial and in-frame only. The sample has some 580,000 clones; 95% to 98% are singletons. The rearrangement uses TRBV5-6 and TRBJ1-1, with D tentatively TRBD1 (5 bases). Material: naive CD4+ T cells sorted from blood. This sample's subset: CD45RA+ positively selected. This clonotype was obtained from a woman aged 25 to 45 in good health. CDR3 sequence (DNA): TGTGCCAGCAGCTTGTCCACAGGTATGAACGCTGAAGCTTTCTTT. Translation: CASSLSTGMNAEAFF.